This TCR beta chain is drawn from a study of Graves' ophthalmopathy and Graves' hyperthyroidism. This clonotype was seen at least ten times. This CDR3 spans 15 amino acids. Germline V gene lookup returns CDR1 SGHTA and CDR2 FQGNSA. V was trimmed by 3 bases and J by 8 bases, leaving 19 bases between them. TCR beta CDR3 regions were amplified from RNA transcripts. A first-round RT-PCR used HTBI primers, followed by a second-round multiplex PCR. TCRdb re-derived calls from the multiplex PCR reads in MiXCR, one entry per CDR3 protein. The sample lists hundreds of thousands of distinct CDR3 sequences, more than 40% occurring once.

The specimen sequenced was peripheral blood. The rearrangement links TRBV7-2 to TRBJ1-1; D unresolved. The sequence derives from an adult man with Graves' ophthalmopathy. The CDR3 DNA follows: TGTGCCAGCAGCTTGATCTCGACCGACGGGGTGGAAGCTTTCTTT. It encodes CASSLISTDGVEAFF.